This T cell receptor (beta chain) emerged from a study of blood T cell repertoires in COVID-19. The overall study: The study drew acute and convalescent COVID-19 samples from the United States, Italy and Spain. Sample material is recorded as cDNA or gDNA derived from T cells, B-cell-depleted T cells, or PBMCs.

In the source study's methods: The authors estimated nucleated cell counts from reference gene primer amplification. Data came from immunoSEQ multiplex PCR; TCRdb stores just in-frame clones and leaves some out. V and J calls and clone size are given by that table; D and trimming were obtained from the DNA. The sample includes approximately 250,000 clones, roughly 88% of them seen just once. Patients at the Seattle site were enrolled during active infection and followed longitudinally. This clone was counted only a few times. Germline values: CDR1 SGHTA, CDR2 FQGTGA. V gave up 5 bases and J gave up 4 bases; unmatched junction bases: 3. The CDR3 is made up of 14 amino acids.

The source is an older woman with COVID-19, enrolled during active disease. V usage is TRBV7-3 and J usage is TRBJ1-3, with 9 bases lining up with TRBD1. The sample consisted of peripheral blood. This CDR3 is CASSRGTGGNTIYF. CDR3 bases: TGTGCCAGCAGCCGCGGGACAGGGGGAAACACCATATATTTT.